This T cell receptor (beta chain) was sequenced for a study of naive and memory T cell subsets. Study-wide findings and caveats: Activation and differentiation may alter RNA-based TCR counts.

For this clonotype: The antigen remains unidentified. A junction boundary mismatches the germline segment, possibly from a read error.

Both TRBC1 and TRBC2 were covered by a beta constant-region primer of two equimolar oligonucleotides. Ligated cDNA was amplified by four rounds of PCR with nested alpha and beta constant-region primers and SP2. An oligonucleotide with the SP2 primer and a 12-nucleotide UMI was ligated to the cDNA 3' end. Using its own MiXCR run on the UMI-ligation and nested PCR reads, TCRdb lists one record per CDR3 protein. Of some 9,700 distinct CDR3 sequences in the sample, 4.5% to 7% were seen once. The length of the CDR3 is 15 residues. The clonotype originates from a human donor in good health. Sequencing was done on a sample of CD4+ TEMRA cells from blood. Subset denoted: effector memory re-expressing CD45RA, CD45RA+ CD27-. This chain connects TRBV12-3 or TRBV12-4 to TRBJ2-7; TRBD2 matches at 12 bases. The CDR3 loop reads CASSLAGGYTYEQYF. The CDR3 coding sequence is TGTGCCAGCAGTCTAGCGGGAGGGTACACCTACGAGCAGTACTTC.